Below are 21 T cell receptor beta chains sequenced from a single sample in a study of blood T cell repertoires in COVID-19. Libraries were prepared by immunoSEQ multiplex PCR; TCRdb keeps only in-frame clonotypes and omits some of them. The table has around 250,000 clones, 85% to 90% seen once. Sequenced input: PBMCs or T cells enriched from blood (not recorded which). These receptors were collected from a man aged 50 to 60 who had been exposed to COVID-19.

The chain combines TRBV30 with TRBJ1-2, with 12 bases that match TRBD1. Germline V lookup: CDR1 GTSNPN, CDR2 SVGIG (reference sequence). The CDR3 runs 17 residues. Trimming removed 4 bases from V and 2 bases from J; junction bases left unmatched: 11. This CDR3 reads CAWINVYGTGGNYGYTF. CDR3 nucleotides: TGTGCCTGGATAAATGTTTACGGGACAGGGGGCAACTATGGCTACACCTTC.

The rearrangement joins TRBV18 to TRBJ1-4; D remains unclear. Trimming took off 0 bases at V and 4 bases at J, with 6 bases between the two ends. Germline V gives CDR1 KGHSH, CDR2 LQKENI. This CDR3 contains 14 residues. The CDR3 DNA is TGTGCCAGCTCACCACCGGGCTTTAATGAAAAACTGTTTTTT. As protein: CASSPPGFNEKLFF.

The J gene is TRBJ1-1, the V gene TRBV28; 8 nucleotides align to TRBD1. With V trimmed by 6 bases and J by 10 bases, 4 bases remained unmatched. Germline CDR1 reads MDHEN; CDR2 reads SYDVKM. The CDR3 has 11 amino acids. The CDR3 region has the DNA TGTGCCAGCAGCACGGACAGGGCAGCTTTCTTT. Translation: CASSTDRAAFF.

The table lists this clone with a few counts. CDR3 protein: CASSYDLRAGTGELFF. Written as DNA, the CDR3 is TGTGCCAGCAGTTACGATCTGAGGGCGGGTACCGGGGAGCTGTTTTTT. This chain connects TRBV6-6 to TRBJ2-2, with TRBD2 as a possible D gene (5 bases). V lost 2 bases, J lost 5 bases, and 15 bases lay in between. This CDR3 region has 16 residues. Germline CDR1 reads MNHNY; CDR2 reads SVGAGI (reference sequence).

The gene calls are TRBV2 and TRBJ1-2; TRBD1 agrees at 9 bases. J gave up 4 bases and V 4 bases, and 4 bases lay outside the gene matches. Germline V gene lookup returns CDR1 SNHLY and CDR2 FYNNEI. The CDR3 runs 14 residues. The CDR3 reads CASSVQDRGYGYTF. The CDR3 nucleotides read TGTGCCAGCAGTGTTCAGGACAGGGGCTATGGCTACACCTTC.

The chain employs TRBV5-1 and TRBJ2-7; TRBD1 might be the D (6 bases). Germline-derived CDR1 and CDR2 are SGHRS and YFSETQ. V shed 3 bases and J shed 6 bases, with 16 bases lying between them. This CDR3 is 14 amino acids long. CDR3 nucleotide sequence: TGCGCCAGCAGCTATTCAGGGACAAACGGCGAGCAGTACGTC. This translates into CASSYSGTNGEQYV.

CDR3 residues: CASSQEPAEGFGSPLHF. DNA of the CDR3: TGTGCCAGCAGCCAAGAACCCGCGGAGGGTTTCGGTTCACCCCTCCACTTT. V is TRBV3-1 (or the pseudogene TRBV3-2) and J is TRBJ1-6; D remains unclear. CDR3 size: 17 residues. Germline CDR1 is LGHDT and CDR2 is YNNKEL (reference sequence). V lost 0 bases, J lost 9 bases, and 18 bases lay in between.

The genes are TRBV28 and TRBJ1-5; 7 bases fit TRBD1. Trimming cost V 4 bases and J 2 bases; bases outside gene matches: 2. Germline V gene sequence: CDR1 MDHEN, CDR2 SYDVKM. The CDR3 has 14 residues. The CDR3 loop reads CASSWTGGNQPQHF. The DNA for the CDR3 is TGTGCCAGCAGTTGGACAGGCGGCAATCAGCCCCAGCATTTT. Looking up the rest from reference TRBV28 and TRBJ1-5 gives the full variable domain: DVKVTQSSRYLVKRTGEKVFLECVQDMDHENMFWYRQDPGLGLRLIYFSYDVKMKEKGDIPEGYSVSREKKERFSLILESASTNQTSMYLCASSWTGGNQPQHFGDGTRLSIL.

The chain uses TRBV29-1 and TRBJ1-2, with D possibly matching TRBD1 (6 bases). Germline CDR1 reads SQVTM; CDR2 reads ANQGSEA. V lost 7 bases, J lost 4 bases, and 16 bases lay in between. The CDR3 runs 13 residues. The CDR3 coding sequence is TGCAGCGCAACAACAGGGAGGGGCTATGGCTACACCTTC. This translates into CSATTGRGYGYTF.

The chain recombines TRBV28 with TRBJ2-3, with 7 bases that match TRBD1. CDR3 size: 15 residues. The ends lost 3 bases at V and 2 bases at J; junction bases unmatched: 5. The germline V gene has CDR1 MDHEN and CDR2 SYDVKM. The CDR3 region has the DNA TGTGCCAGCAGTTTGGGCAGGGGGATCACAGATACGCAGTATTTT. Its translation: CASSLGRGITDTQYF.

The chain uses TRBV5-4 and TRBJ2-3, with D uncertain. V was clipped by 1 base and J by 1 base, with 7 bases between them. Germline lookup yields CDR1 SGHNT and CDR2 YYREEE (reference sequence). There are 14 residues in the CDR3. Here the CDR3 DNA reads TGTGCCAGCAGCTTGCCCACTCGCACAGATACGCAGTATTTT. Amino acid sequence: CASSLPTRTDTQYF.

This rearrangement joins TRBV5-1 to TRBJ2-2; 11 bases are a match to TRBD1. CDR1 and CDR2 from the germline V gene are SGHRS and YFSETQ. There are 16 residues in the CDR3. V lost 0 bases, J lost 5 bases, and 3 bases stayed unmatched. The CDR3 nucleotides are TGCGCCAGCAGCTTGGGGACAGGGGGCCCAACCGGGGAGCTGTTTTTT. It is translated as CASSLGTGGPTGELFF.

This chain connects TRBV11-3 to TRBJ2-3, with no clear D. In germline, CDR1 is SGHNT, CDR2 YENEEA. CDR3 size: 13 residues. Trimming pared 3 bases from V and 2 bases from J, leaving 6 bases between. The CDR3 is CASSLASTDTQYF. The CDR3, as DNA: TGTGCCAGCAGCTTGGCCTCCACAGATACGCAGTATTTT.

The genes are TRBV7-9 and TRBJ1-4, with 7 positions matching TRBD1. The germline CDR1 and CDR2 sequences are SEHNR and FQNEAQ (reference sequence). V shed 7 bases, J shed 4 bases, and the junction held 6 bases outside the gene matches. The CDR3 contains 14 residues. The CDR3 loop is CASTSTGYNEKLFF. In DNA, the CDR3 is TGTGCCAGCACCTCGACAGGGTATAATGAAAAACTGTTTTTT.

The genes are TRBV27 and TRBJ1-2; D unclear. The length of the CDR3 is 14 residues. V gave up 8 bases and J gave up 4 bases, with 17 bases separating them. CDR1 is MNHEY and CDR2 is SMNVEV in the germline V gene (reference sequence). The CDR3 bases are TGTGCCAGCCGATTCTTGTCAGGCCCCTATGGCTACACCTTC. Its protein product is CASRFLSGPYGYTF.

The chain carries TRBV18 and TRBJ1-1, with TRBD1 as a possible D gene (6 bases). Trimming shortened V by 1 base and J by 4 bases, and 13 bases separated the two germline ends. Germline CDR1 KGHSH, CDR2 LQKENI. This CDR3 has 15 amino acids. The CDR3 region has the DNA TGTGCCAGCTCACCACTCCAGGGGAGAGGCACTGAAGCTTTCTTT. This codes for CASSPLQGRGTEAFF.

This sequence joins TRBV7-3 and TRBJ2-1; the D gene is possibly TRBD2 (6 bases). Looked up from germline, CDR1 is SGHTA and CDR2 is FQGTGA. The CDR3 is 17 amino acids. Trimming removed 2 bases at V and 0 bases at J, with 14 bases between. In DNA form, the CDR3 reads TGTGCCAGCAGCTTACTGGGACTTTCGAGCTCCTACAATGAGCAGTTCTTC. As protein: CASSLLGLSSSYNEQFF.

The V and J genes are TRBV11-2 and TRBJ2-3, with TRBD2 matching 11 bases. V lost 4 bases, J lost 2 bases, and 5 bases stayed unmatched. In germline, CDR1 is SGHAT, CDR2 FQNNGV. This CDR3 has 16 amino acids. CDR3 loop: CASSSLAGGITDTQYF. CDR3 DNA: TGTGCCAGCAGCTCCCTAGCGGGGGGTATCACAGATACGCAGTATTTT. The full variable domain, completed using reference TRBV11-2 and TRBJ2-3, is EAGVAQSPRYKIIEKRQSVAFWCNPISGHATLYWYQQILGQGPKLLIQFQNNGVVDDSQLPKDRFSAERLKGVDSTLKIQPAKLEDSAVYLCASSSLAGGITDTQYFGPGTRLTVL.

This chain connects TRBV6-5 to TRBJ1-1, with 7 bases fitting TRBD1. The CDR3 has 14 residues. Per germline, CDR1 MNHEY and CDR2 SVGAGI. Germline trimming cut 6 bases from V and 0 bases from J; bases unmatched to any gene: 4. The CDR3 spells CASSQGQMNTEAFF. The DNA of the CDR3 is TGTGCCAGCAGCCAGGGACAGATGAACACTGAAGCTTTCTTT.

CDR3 in amino acids: CASIRTGSSYEQYV. The CDR3 coding sequence is TGTGCCAGCATTAGAACAGGTAGCTCCTACGAGCAGTACGTC. The V gene is TRBV6-5, the J gene TRBJ2-7; possibly TRBD1 for D (5 bases). The V and J ends lost 7 bases and 0 bases respectively, with 13 bases between them. This CDR3 comprises 14 residues. Germline V gives CDR1 MNHEY, CDR2 SVGAGI.

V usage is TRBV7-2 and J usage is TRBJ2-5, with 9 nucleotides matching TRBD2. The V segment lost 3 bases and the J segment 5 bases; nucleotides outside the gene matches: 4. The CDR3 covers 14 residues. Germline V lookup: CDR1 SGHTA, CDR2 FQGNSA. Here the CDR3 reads CASSLSSGEETQYF. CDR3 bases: TGTGCCAGCAGCTTGTCTAGCGGGGAGGAGACCCAGTACTTC. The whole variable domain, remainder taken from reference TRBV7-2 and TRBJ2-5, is GAGVSQSPSNKVTEKGKDVELRCDPISGHTALYWYRQSLGQGLEFLIYFQGNSAPDKSGLPSDRFSAERTGGSVSTLTIQRTQQEDSAVYLCASSLSSGEETQYFGPGTRLLVL.